The present T cell receptor (beta chain) was sequenced within a study of CD8+ T cells in alopecia areata. Study background: Administration of oral tofacitinib to treated patients was at 5 to 10 mg twice daily. Study-wide findings and caveats: Researchers report lesional scalp, most notably alopecia totalis/universalis, outstripped normal scalp in clonality.

Concerning this clone itself: The antigen is undetermined. The sample holds other DNA sequences that translate to the same CDR3.

Reverse transcribed after extraction, RNA yielded cDNA as the sequencing template. The protocol was immunoSEQ multiplex PCR, while the TCRdb copy is restricted to in-frame clones and leaves out a portion. The sample holds 150,000 to 200,000 clones, about three fifths seen once. Treatment: oral pan-JAK inhibitor, 5-10 mg twice daily. Alopecia areata patients provided lesional scalp punch biopsies and peripheral blood. The authors sorted CD4+ and CD8+ T cells from PBMCs. The CDR3 is made up of 12 amino acids. Germline CDR1 and CDR2: KGHSH and LQKENI. Trimming pared 6 bases from V and 0 bases from J, leaving 5 bases between.

This clonotype originated in a human donor with alopecia areata. The chain carries TRBV18 and TRBJ2-5, with D hard to call. The sequences come from CD4+ T cells sorted from blood, collected at week 4, from a patient treated with tofacitinib. CDR3 nucleotides: TGTGCCAGCTCCCCGTACCAAGAGACCCAGTACTTC. Amino acids: CASSPYQETQYF.